The entry below gives a single TCR beta chain sequence along with its context. The sample is drawn from a study of shared clonotypes between healthy human individuals. Some clones are missing from TCRdb's copy, which holds only in-frame ones; the method was immunoSEQ multiplex PCR. The sample shows 2 million to 2.5 million clones, roughly 90% of them seen only once. Germline-derived CDR1 and CDR2 are SGHRS and YFSETQ. The CDR3 spans 11 residues. Trimming took 4 bases from V and 5 from J, leaving 7 bases between them. The source of this sequence is a man between 18 and 29 years old in good health. Some clones in this sample may be carry-over from other donors' samples. V and J are TRBV5-1 and TRBJ2-7; D not certain. What was sequenced was naive CD4+ T cells from PBMCs. This sample's subset: CD45RA+ positively selected. In nucleotides, the CDR3 is TGCGCCAGCAGCCAGCTAAACGAGCAGTACTTC. It yields the protein CASSQLNEQYF.